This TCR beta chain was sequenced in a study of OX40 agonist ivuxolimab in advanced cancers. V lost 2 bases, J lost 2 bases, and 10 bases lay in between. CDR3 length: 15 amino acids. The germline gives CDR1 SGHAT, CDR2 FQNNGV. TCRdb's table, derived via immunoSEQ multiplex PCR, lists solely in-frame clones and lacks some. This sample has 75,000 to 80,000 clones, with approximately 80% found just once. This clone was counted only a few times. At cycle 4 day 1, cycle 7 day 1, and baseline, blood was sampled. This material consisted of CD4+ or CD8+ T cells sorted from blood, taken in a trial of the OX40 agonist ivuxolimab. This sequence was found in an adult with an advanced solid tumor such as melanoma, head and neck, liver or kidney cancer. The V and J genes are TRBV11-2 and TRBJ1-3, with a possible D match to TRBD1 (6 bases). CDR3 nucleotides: TGTGCCAGCAGCTTAATACAGGGCGCTGGAAACACCATATATTTT. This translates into CASSLIQGAGNTIYF.